Listed below are T cell receptor beta chains from one sample, sequenced in a study of cytomegalovirus exposure and HLA in healthy donors. Generated by immunoSEQ multiplex PCR, the TCRdb table keeps only in-frame clones and is missing some. The sample has approximately 190,000 clones, roughly 84% seen once. Sequenced sample: PBMCs. Source of these receptors: a woman in her 50s in good health and CMV-seropositive. CDR3s include the opening cysteine and the closing phenylalanine or tryptophan. The D gene is left open where the match is weak. Only some rows state a clone size, as once, few, many or a class for expanded clones.

TRBD2	TRBV7-9	TRBJ2-7	NA	CASSSRGGLSNEQYF	TGTGCCAGCAGCTCCCGGGGAGGGCTCTCTAACGAGCAGTACTTC
NA	TRBV14	TRBJ2-3	NA	CASSQAGSSPSGTDTQYF	TGTGCCAGCAGCCAAGCAGGTTCGTCCCCCTCTGGCACAGATACGCAGTATTTT
TRBD1	TRBV2	TRBJ2-1	NA	CASSVGTASLREFF	TGTGCCAGCAGTGTCGGGACAGCCTCCCTCCGGGAGTTCTTC
NA	TRBV6-5	TRBJ2-1	NA	CASSYIRSSYNEQFF	TGTGCCAGCAGTTACATCCGGAGCTCCTACAATGAGCAGTTCTTC
NA	TRBV6-5	TRBJ1-1	few	CASSPGTEAFF	TGTGCCAGCAGCCCGGGCACTGAAGCTTTCTTT
TRBD2	TRBV5-1	TRBJ2-1	NA	CASSPGLAGGGEQFF	TGCGCCAGCAGCCCGGGACTAGCGGGGGGTGGTGAGCAGTTCTTC
TRBD2	TRBV19	TRBJ2-1	once	CASSIDNSSGEGNEQFF	TGTGCCAGTAGTATAGATAATTCTAGCGGGGAAGGCAATGAGCAGTTCTTC
TRBD1	TRBV7-2	TRBJ2-6	NA	CASSWDSSGANVLTF	TGTGCCAGCAGCTGGGACAGCTCTGGGGCCAACGTCCTGACTTTC
TRBD1	TRBV18	TRBJ1-6	NA	CASSRDSHYNSPLHF	TGTGCCAGCTCAAGGGACAGTCACTATAATTCACCCCTCCACTTT
NA	TRBV9	TRBJ2-1	NA	CASSVGEAAARQFF	TGTGCCAGCAGCGTTGGTGAGGCCGCGGCGAGGCAGTTCTTC
NA	TRBV7-8	TRBJ2-3	few	CASSLGPGTQYF	TGTGCCAGCAGCTTAGGGCCGGGTACGCAGTATTTT
TRBD1	TRBV6-6	TRBJ1-6	NA	CASGEQGIRSPLHF	TGTGCCAGCGGGGAACAGGGGATTCGGTCACCCCTCCACTTT
NA	TRBV9	TRBJ2-6	few	CASGRQATDSGANVLTF	TGTGCCAGCGGTAGACAGGCTACCGACTCTGGGGCCAACGTCCTGACTTTC